Below, one T cell receptor (beta chain) is given with its context. Its antigen is still unknown. This entry comes from a study of T cells in women clearing cervical HPV infection. Regarding the study as a whole: CIN3+ cases had significantly higher TCR richness than controls; evenness did not differ. Each sample's T-cell count was unknown, possibly confounding richness.

Genomic DNA, averaging approximately 1,100 ng per sample, yielded TCR beta CDR3 via immunoSEQ. Sequencing was performed with immunoSEQ multiplex PCR; in TCRdb, only in-frame clones are kept and a portion is missing. The table lists under 30,000 clones, with around 5.4% in the top ten. Sequences were obtained from blood buffy coat. The sequence derives from a woman aged 18 to 75 with a cervical HPV16 infection that either progressed to CIN3+ or cleared (not recorded which).

The CDR3 reads CASSEAGVRDPASDTQYF. The part of the CDR3 DNA that was read is TGTGCCAGCAGTGAAGCAGGGGTAAGAGACCCAGCATCTGATACG. This chain links TRBV2 with TRBJ2-3, with D tentatively TRBD1 (5 bases). The read terminates 3 residues before the CDR3 end, so the remaining end is supplied by the germline J gene. This CDR3 has 18 residues. The germline CDR1 and CDR2 sequences are SNHLY and FYNNEI. The ends were cut back, 0 bases at V and 6 bases at J, with 22 bases in the middle.